This TCR beta chain derives from a study of vaccination and CD4 T cells after COVID-19. Study-level background: Stimuli were overlapping spike peptide pools of SARS-CoV-2 and three common cold coronaviruses (HCoV-NL63, HCoV-OC43, HCoV-229E). Controls had a CEFX pool, an HIV-1 Nef pool, or no peptide added.

Sequenced with the Oncomine TCR Beta short-read assay was DNA taken from cultured CD4+ T cells. The genomic DNA was obtained from cultured CD4+ T cells by extraction with the QIAamp micro DNA kit. Via MiXCR, TCRdb re-called the PCR reads, giving one row per CDR3 protein. The data contain some 11,000 distinct CDR3 sequences, approximately 30% of them seen just once; the ten biggest clones take up approximately 15%. Deletions cut 5 bases from V and 4 bases from J, with 18 bases between. The CDR3 covers 16 residues. The germline V gene has CDR1 SEHNR and CDR2 FQNEAQ (reference sequence). Regarding treatment: approximately 9-day PBMC culture with coronavirus spike peptide pools or control peptides (ViraFEST assay). The unexposed donor gave CD4+ T cells before the COVID-19 pandemic (2011-2018). SARS-CoV-2 S/N and four cold-coronavirus spikes were used to probe unexposed-donor CD4+ T cells, cells permitting.

In the case of this clonotype: The target antigen is unknown.

Material for sequencing was CD4+ T cells from blood, cultured in vitro. The TCR sequence derives from a human donor in good health. The genes are TRBV7-9 and TRBJ2-1; D not certain. This CDR3 reads CASSKKETPLYNEQFF. In DNA form, the CDR3 reads TGTGCCAGCAGCAAGAAGGAGACCCCTCTATACAATGAGCAGTTCTTC.